This record covers a single TCR beta chain. Its target is not known. Germline CDR1 and CDR2: MGHRA and YSYEKL. This CDR3 spans 16 amino acids. Trimming removed 3 bases at V and 0 bases at J, with 12 bases between. Subsets obtained from CD4+ cells comprised CD45RA+ naive and CD45RA-negative memory cells. This entry belongs to a study of shared clonotypes between healthy human individuals. General study points: Relative to their counterparts shared across all four donors, non-shared clonotypes exhibited diminished generation probabilities.

The assay ran at deep level. The repertoire was sequenced with immunoSEQ multiplex PCR; TCRdb's copy has only in-frame clones and lacks some. The profile shows millions of clones, more than 85% of them singletons. This TCR came from a man aged 18 to 29 in good health. Some clones in this sample may be carry-over from other donors' samples. Sequences were obtained from naive CD4+ T cells from PBMCs. The subset is: CD45RA+ positively selected. The chain uses TRBV4-1 and TRBJ1-5; no clear D gene. DNA for the CDR3: TGCGCCAGCAGCCAGGAAGGAAGGTATAGCAATCAGCCCCAGCATTTT. Amino acid sequence: CASSQEGRYSNQPQHF.